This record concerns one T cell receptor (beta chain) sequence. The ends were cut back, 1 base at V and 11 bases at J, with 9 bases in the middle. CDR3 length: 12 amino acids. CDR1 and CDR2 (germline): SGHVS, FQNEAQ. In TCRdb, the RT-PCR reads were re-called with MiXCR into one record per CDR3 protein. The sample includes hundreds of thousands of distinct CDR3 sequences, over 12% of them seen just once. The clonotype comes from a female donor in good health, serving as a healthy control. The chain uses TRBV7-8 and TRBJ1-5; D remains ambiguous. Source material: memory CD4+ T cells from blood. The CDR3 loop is CASSLDLTSQHF. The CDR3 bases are TGTGCCAGCAGCTTAGATCTGACCTCCCAGCATTTT.